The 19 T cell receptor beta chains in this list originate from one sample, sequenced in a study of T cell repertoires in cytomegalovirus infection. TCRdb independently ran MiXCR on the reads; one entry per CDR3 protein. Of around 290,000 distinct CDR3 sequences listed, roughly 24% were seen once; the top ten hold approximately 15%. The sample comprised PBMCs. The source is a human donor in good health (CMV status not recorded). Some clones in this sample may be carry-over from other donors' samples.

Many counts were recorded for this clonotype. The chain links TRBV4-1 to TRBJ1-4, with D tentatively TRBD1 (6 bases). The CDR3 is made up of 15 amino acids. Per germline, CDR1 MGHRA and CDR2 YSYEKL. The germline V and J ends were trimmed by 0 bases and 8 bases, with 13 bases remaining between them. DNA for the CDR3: TGCGCCAGCAGCCAAGAGGGAAGGACAGTCGAAAAACTGTTTTTT. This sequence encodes CASSQEGRTVEKLFF.

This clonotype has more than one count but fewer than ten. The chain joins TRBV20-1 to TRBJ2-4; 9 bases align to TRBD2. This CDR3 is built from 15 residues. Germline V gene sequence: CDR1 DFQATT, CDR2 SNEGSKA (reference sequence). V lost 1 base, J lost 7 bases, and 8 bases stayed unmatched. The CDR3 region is CSARVVTSGRNIQYF. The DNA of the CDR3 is TGCAGTGCTAGAGTGGTGACGAGCGGGAGGAACATTCAGTACTTC.

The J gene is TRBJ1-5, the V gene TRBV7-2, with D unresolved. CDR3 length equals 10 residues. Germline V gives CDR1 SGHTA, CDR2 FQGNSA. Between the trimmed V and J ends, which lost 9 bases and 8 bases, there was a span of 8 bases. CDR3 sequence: CASGREPQHF. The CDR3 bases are TGTGCCAGTGGGCGGGAGCCCCAGCATTTT.

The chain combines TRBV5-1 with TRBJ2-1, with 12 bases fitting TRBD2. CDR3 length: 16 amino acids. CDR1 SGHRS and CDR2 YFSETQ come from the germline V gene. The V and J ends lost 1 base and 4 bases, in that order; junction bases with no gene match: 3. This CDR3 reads CASSLMTSGGYNEQFF. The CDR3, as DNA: TGCGCCAGCAGCTTGATGACTAGCGGGGGTTACAATGAGCAGTTCTTC.

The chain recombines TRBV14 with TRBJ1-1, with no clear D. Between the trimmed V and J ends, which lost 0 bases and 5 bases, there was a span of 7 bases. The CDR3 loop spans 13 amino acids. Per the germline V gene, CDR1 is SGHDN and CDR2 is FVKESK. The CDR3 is CASSQDLRTEAFF. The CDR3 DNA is TGTGCCAGCAGCCAAGATCTGAGGACTGAAGCTTTCTTT.

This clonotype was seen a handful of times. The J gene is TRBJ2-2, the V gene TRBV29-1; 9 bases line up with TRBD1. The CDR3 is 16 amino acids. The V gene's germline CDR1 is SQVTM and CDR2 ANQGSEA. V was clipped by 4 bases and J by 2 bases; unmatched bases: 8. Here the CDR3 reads CSVGGDRGANTGELFF. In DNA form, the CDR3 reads TGCAGCGTTGGGGGAGACAGGGGGGCCAACACCGGGGAGCTGTTTTTT.

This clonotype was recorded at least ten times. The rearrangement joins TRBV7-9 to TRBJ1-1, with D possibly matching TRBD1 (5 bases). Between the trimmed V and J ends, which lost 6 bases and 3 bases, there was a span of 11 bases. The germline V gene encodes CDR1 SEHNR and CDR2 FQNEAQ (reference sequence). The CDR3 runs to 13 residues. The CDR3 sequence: CASSYGGDTEAFF. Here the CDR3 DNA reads TGTGCCAGCAGTTACGGGGGGGACACTGAAGCTTTCTTT.

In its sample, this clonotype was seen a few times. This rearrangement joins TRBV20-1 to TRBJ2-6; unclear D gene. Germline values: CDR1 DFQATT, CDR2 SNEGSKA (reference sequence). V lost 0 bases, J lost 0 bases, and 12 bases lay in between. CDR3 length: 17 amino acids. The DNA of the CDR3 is TGCAGTGCTAGAGATTACCGGAGAAGCTCTGGGGCCAACGTCCTGACTTTC. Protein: CSARDYRRSSGANVLTF.

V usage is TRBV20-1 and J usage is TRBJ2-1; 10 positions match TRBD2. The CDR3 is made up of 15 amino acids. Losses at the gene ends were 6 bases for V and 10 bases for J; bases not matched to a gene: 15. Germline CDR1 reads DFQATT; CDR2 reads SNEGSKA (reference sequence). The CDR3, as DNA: TGCAGTGCCCGGGCGGGCACTAGCGGGACTAGAGAGCAGTTCTTC. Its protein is CSARAGTSGTREQFF.

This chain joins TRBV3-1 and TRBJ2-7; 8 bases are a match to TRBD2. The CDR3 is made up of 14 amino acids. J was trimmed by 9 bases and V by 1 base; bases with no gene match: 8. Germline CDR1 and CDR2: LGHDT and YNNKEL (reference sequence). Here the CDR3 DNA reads TGTGCCAGCAGCCAAGGCGGGACTAGGGGGAGGCAGTACTTC. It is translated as CASSQGGTRGRQYF.

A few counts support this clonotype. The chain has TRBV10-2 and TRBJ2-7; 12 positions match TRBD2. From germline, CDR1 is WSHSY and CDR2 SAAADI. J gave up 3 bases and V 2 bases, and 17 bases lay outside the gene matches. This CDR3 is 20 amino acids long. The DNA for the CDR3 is TGCGCCAGCAGTGAGATTCCGGGGGCGTCTAGCGGGAGGGCCGTCTACGAGCAGTACTTC. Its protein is CASSEIPGASSGRAVYEQYF.

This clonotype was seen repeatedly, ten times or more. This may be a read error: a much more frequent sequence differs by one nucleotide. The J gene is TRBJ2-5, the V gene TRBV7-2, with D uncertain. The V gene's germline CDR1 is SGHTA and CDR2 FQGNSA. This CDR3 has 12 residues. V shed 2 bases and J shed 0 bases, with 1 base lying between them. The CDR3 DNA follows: TGTGCCAGCAGCTTAAACCAAGAGACCCAGTACTTC. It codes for CASSLNQETQYF.

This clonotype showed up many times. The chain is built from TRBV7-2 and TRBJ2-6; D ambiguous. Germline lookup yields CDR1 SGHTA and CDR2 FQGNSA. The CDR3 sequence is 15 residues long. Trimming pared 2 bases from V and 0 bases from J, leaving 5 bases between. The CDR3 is CASSLLPSGANVLTF. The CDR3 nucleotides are TGTGCCAGCAGCTTACTACCCTCTGGGGCCAACGTCCTGACTTTC.

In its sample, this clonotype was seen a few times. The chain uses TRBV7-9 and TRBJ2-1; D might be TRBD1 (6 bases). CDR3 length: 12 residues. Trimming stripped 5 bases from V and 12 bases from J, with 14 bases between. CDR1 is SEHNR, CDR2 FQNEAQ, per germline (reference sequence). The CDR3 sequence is CASSPTGWGQFF. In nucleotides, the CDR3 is TGTGCCAGCAGCCCTACAGGGTGGGGGCAGTTCTTC.

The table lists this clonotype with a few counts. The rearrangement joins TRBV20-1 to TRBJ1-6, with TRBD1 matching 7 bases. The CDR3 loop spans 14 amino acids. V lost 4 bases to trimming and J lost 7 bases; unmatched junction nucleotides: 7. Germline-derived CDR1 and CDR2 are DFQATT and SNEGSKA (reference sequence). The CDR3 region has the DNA TGCAGTGCTAAAACTACAGGGGTAAATTCACCCCTCCACTTT. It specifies CSAKTTGVNSPLHF.

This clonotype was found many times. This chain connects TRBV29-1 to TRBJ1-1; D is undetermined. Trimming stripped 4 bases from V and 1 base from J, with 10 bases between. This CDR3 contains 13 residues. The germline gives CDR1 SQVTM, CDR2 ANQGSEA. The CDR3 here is CSVVRQPNTEAFF. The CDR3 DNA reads TGCAGCGTTGTGCGGCAGCCGAACACTGAAGCTTTCTTT.

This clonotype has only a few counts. This CDR3 reads CASSLVRDRVGNEQFF. In DNA form, the CDR3 reads TGTGCCAGCAGTTTGGTTCGGGACAGGGTGGGGAATGAGCAGTTCTTC. V gene TRBV7-2 combines with J gene TRBJ2-1, with 9 bases matching TRBD1. V was clipped by 6 bases and J by 7 bases; unmatched bases: 13. Looked up from germline, CDR1 is SGHTA and CDR2 is FQGNSA. The CDR3 covers 16 residues.

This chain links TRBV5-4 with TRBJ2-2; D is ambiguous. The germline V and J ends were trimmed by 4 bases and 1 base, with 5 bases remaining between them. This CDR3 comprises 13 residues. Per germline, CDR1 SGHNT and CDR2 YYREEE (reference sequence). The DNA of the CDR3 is TGTGCCAGCAGCGTTCAGAACACCGGGGAGCTGTTTTTT. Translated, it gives CASSVQNTGELFF.

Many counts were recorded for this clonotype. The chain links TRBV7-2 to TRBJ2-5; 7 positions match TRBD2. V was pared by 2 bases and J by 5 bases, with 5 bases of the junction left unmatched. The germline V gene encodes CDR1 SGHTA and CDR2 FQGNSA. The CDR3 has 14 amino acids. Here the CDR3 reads CASSLPGRVETQYF. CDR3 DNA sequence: TGTGCCAGCAGCTTACCGGGGAGGGTGGAGACCCAGTACTTC.